The 2 T cell receptor beta chains given below trace back to one sample, sequenced in a study of blood T cell repertoires in COVID-19. TCRdb keeps only in-frame clones here, not all; method: immunoSEQ multiplex PCR. The sample shows about 310,000 clones, nearly 90% of them seen only once. Material: peripheral blood. The receptors were sampled from a woman aged 40 to 55 with COVID-19, enrolled during active disease.

The chain uses TRBV28 and TRBJ2-7, with 9 bases lining up with TRBD1. With V trimmed by 6 bases and J by 3 bases, 9 bases remained unmatched. The germline V gene encodes CDR1 MDHEN and CDR2 SYDVKM. CDR3 length: 15 amino acids. DNA of the CDR3: TGTGCCAGCAGGCCACAGGGGGCGTTGGACTACGAGCAGTACTTC. Translating gives CASRPQGALDYEQYF. The whole variable domain, filled in from reference TRBV28 and TRBJ2-7, reads DVKVTQSSRYLVKRTGEKVFLECVQDMDHENMFWYRQDPGLGLRLIYFSYDVKMKEKGDIPEGYSVSREKKERFSLILESASTNQTSMYLCASRPQGALDYEQYFGPGTRLTVT.

V usage is TRBV7-9 and J usage is TRBJ2-1; D is uncertain. Germline CDR1 and CDR2: SEHNR and FQNEAQ (reference sequence). The V gene lost 5 bases and the J gene lost 5 bases, with 13 bases spanning the gap. The CDR3 spans 14 residues. CDR3 residues: CASSRRLVNNEQFF. CDR3 nucleotide sequence: TGTGCCAGCAGCCGCCGACTGGTAAACAATGAGCAGTTCTTC.